This paragraph reports one T cell receptor beta chain. Its antigen is still unknown. The sample is drawn from a study of cytomegalovirus exposure and HLA in healthy donors. Points from the study as a whole: Cytomegalovirus-associated TCR beta chains were listed, numbering 150 to 200. According to reports, the classifier identified cytomegalovirus status with high specificity and sensitivity.

Trimming stripped 2 bases from V and 8 bases from J, with 6 bases between. CDR3 length: 12 amino acids. Per the germline V gene, CDR1 is LNHDA and CDR2 is SQIVND (reference sequence). The study ran its PCR with 60 Vbeta and 13 Jbeta primers. Here immunoSEQ multiplex PCR was the method, and the copy in TCRdb shows in-frame clones only, minus some. Recorded for this sample: around 100,000 clones. The receptor was isolated from a man aged 35 to 55 in good health and CMV-seropositive. The genes are TRBV19 and TRBJ1-4; D unresolved. Material: PBMCs. CDR3 in DNA: TGTGCCAGTAGTATAATTCGGGAAAAACTGTTTTTT. Amino acids: CASSIIREKLFF. Full variable domain (remainder filled in from reference TRBV19 and TRBJ1-4): DGGITQSPKYLFRKEGQNVTLSCEQNLNHDAMYWYRQDPGQGLRLIYYSQIVNDFQKGDIAEGYSVSREKKESFPLTVTSAQKNPTAFYLCASSIIREKLFFGSGTQLSVL.